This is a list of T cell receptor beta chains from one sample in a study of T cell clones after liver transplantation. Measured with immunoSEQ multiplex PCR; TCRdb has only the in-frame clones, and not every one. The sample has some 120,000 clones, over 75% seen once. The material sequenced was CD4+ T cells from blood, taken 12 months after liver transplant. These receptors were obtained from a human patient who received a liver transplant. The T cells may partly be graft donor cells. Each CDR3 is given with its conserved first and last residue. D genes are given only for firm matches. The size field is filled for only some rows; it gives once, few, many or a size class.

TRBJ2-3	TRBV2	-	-	CASTGPTSTDTQYF	TGTGCCAGCACCGGGCCGACGAGCACAGATACGCAGTATTTT
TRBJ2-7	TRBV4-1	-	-	CASSLMGPYSLIEQYF	TGCGCCAGCAGCCTTATGGGGCCATACAGCCTTATAGAGCAGTACTTC
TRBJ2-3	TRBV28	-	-	CASSEGTDTQYF	TGTGCCAGCAGTGAAGGTACAGATACGCAGTATTTT
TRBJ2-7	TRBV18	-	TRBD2	CASSLRAGGTYEQYF	TGTGCCAGCTCACTGCGAGCGGGAGGGACCTACGAGCAGTACTTC
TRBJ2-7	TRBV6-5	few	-	CASNPRGPEDEQYF	TGTGCCAGCAATCCCAGGGGACCCGAGGACGAGCAGTACTTC
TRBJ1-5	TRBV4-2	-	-	CASSQADSNQPQHF	TGTGCCAGCAGCCAAGCGGACAGCAATCAGCCCCAGCATTTT
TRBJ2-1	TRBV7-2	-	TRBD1	CASSLEGAVTYNEQFF	TGTGCCAGCAGCTTAGAGGGGGCAGTAACCTACAATGAGCAGTTCTTC
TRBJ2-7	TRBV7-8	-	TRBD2	CASSTRLAGVREQYF	TGTGCCAGCAGCACTAGACTAGCGGGAGTGCGCGAGCAGTACTTC
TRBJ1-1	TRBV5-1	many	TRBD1	CASSAGTVGEGNTEAFF	TGCGCCAGCAGCGCTGGGACAGTAGGAGAGGGGAACACTGAAGCTTTCTTT
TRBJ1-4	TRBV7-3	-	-	CASSPGQPNGEKLFF	TGTGCCAGCAGCCCTGGACAGCCTAATGGGGAAAAACTGTTTTTT
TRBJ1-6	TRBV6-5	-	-	CASSYSPNANSPLHF	TGTGCCAGCAGTTACTCTCCGAACGCAAATTCACCCCTCCACTTT
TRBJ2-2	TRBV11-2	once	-	CASSSSRDSNTGELFF	TGTGCCAGCAGCTCATCAAGGGACTCGAACACCGGGGAGCTGTTTTTT
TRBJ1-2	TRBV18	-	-	CASSPGGDGGYTF	TGTGCCAGCTCACCTGGGGGGGACGGTGGCTACACCTTC
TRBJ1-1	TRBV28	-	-	CASSRVRNTEAFF	TGTGCCAGCAGTAGGGTACGGAACACTGAAGCTTTCTTT
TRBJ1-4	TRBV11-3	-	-	CASSFVGQLTTNEKLFF	TGTGCCAGCAGTTTCGTGGGCCAGCTTACAACTAATGAAAAACTGTTTTTT
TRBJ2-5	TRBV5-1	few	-	CASSPEGDSPWTQYF	TGCGCCAGCAGCCCGGAGGGGGACAGTCCGTGGACCCAGTACTTC
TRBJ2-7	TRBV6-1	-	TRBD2	CASSEESSGRAYEQYF	TGTGCCAGCAGTGAAGAGAGTAGCGGGAGGGCCTACGAGCAGTACTTC
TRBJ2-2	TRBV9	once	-	CASSVTGAPGELFF	TGTGCCAGCAGCGTAACCGGGGCTCCCGGGGAGCTGTTTTTT
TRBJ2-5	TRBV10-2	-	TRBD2	CASSGAGGQETQYF	TGCGCCAGCAGTGGGGCGGGAGGGCAAGAGACCCAGTACTTC
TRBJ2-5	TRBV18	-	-	CASSPDIQETQYF	TGTGCCAGCTCACCCGATATCCAAGAGACCCAGTACTTC
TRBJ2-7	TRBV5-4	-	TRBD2	CASSTPSGVGSEQYF	TGTGCCAGCAGCACCCCTAGCGGGGTGGGCTCCGAGCAGTACTTC
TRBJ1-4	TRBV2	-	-	CASSEGPSGNEKLFF	TGTGCCAGCAGTGAAGGGCCGTCGGGGAATGAAAAACTGTTTTTT
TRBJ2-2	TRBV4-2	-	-	CASSQDVQGELFF	TGTGCCAGCAGCCAAGATGTTCAGGGGGAGCTGTTTTTT
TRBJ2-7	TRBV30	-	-	CAWSVLNVGHEQYF	TGTGCCTGGAGTGTACTCAATGTAGGTCACGAGCAGTACTTC
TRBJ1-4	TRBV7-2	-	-	CASRARGPLREKLFF	TGTGCCAGCAGAGCTAGGGGCCCGCTGAGGGAAAAACTGTTTTTT
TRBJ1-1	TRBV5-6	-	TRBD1	CASSKRLTGRNTEAFF	TGTGCCAGCAGCAAGCGCCTGACAGGGAGGAACACTGAAGCTTTCTTT
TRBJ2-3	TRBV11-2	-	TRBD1	CASSLETGGSMDTQYF	TGTGCCAGCAGCTTAGAGACAGGGGGTAGTATGGATACGCAGTATTTT
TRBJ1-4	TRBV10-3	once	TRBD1	CAISGDRGQEEKLFF	TGTGCCATCAGTGGGGACAGGGGGCAAGAAGAAAAACTGTTTTTT
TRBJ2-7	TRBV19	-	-	CASSMTKASYEQYF	TGTGCCAGTAGTATGACCAAAGCTAGCTACGAGCAGTACTTC
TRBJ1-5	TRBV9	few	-	CASSAGDGWGNQPQHF	TGTGCCAGCAGCGCAGGGGACGGGTGGGGCAATCAGCCCCAGCATTTT